This T cell receptor (beta chain) was captured by sequencing in a study of shared clonotypes between healthy human individuals (TCRdb year 2020). About the study as a whole: A few men and a couple of women, aged 18 to 49 years, made up the cohort. Between about 0.85 and 9.5 billion PBMCs per donor were obtained by leukapheresis. Blood TCR repertoires of roughly five healthy adults were deeply sequenced to estimate repertoire size and the extent of clonotype sharing between individuals. For each donor, CD4 naive and CD4 memory were each given three plates, CD8 naive was given two plates, and CD8 memory was given one plate. To increase sequencing depth and limit assay-specific biases, different laboratories used diverse techniques to prepare libraries and sequence TCR repertoires. What the work shows at the level of the full study, not this receptor alone: Because the study included a small number of donors, the genetic and exposure-history diversity represented was limited. Naive subsets generally had larger estimated clonotype richness than memory subsets. Sampling was limited to blood, and TCR repertoires in tissue likely differ from TCR repertoires in blood. Across four donors, 4.5% to 6.5% of naive CD4, roughly 3.8% of naive CD8, roughly 2.2% of memory CD4, and over 0.35% of memory CD8 clonotypes were shared. Compared with non-shared clonotypes, the clonotypes found in all four sorted-subset donors had higher generation probabilities. Based on pairwise subsampling, the degree of clonotype sharing among donors was expected to be affected by sequencing depth. Rarefaction of sorted-subset datasets indicated incomplete sequencing despite the large sequencing depth.

Note on this clone: The specificity of this receptor is unknown. No quality values exist for individual bases; no much larger clone is one base distant.

Donors were healthy HIV-negative adults with no recently reported acute infections or vaccinations. Every donor was a Caucasian adult residing in Nashville, Tennessee, USA. CD4+ T cells were enriched by magnetic negative selection; naive cells were then positively selected on CD45RA, and the negative fraction formed the memory subset. After blood collection by leukapheresis, PBMCs were isolated using Ficoll-Histopaque density gradient centrifugation and then cryopreserved in the vapor phase of liquid nitrogen. Purity and quantity of every magnetically sorted T cell population were checked by analytical flow cytometry. From each sorted fraction, genomic DNA was isolated and quantified by UV absorbance on a Nanodrop 2000c. TCR CDR3 regions were amplified from genomic DNA by multiplex PCR using the deep immunoSEQ assay. Extracted genomic DNA from each cell subset was spread evenly across all wells of several immunoSEQ 96-well plates, with each plate serving as a replicate. For sorted subsets, 150 to 200 ng genomic DNA, equal to 30,000 or so T cell genomes, was loaded into each replicate PCR. Purified libraries were quantified with a Qubit 3.0 fluorometer, sized on a Bioanalyzer 2100, and re-quantified with the KAPA Library Quantification kit. Each immunoSEQ 96-well plate was sequenced on its own single-read 150-cycle Illumina NextSeq 550 flow cell. The original pipeline was this. Because only junctional sequences without quality scores were contained in the immunoSEQ output, filtering matching that applied to full-length reads could not be performed. Sequences were annotated with PyIR, a Python wrapper for IgBLAST v1.9, and V/J genes and CDR3 were assigned using IMGT germline references. Reads were filtered out if the reads had weak V/J assignments (E-value above 1e-6), no CDR3, stop codons, out-of-frame junctions, or ambiguous translated residues. V3J clonotypes were defined as sequences sharing the same inferred V gene, J gene, and CDR3 amino acid sequence. Percentage overlap between repertoires was computed as shared unique clonotypes divided by the size of the smaller repertoire. RTK rarefaction, the Chao1 estimator, and Recon v2.1 estimates of unobserved clonotypes were used to assess repertoire richness. Generation probabilities were computed with OLGA for all TCRbeta clonotypes obtained by the gDNA method from a few donors. TCRdb limited this immuneACCESS table to in-frame rearrangements with V and J called. A share of clones is missing; checked studies link under half to unresolved V genes, and the rest is unexplained. Clone size and the V and J calls come from that table; the DNA yielded D and trimming. The sample table lists approximately 2.3 million clones, 80% to 95% of them with a count of one. Under 0.45% of the sample goes to the ten largest clones.

From cysteine to phenylalanine, the CDR3 is 19 amino acids long. The retained sequence is limited to the CDR3, 57 bases, with the frame set at the first base. Deletion took 5 bases off V and 0 bases off J, with a span of 23 bases between the germline ends. As encoded in the germline V gene (reference sequence), CDR1 is MNHEY while CDR2 is SMNVEV. The sample taken for sequencing was naive CD4+ T cells from PBMCs. Interpreted using the paper, the cell subset or site label stands for: CD45RA+ positively selected. The clonotype was recovered from a man between 18 and 29 years old in good health. Some clones in this sample may be carry-over from other donors' samples. The rearranged segments are TRBV27 and TRBJ1-5; the D gene cannot be resolved reliably. Here is the DNA: TGTGCCAGCAGTCTACCACTGGAGGGAGCTAATTCTAGCAATCAGCCCCAGCATTTT. This codes for CASSLPLEGANSSNQPQHF.